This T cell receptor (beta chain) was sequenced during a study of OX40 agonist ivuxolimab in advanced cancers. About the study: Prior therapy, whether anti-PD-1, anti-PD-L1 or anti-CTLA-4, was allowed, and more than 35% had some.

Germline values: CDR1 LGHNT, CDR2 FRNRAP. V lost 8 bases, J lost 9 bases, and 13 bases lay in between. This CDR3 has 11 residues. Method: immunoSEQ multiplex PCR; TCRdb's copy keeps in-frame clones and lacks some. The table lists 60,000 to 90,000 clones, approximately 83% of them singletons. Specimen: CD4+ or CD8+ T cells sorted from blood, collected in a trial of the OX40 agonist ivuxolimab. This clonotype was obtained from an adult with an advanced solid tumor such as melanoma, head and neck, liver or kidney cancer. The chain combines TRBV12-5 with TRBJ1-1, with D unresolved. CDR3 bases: TGTGCTAGTAGGATTGGCAGCCAAGCTTTCTTT. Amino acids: CASRIGSQAFF.